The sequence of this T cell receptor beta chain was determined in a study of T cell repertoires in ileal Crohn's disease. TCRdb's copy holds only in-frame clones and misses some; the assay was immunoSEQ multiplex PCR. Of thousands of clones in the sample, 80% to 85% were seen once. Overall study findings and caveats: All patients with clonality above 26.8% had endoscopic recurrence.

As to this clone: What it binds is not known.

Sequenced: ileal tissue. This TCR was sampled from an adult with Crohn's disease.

CDR3 in amino acids: CASSDGGGQPQHF. The CDR3 nucleotides read TGTGCCAGCAGTGATGGGGGTGGCCAGCCCCAGCATTTT. The chain joins TRBV6-1 to TRBJ1-5; perhaps TRBD1 as D (5 bases). CDR1 MNHNS and CDR2 SASEGT come from the germline V gene. Trimming shortened V by 3 bases and J by 7 bases, and 10 bases separated the two germline ends. This CDR3 contains 13 residues.